What follows are 10 T cell receptor beta chains derived from one specimen sequenced in a study of read filtering for tumor transcriptome and immune sequencing. This library used roughly 0.4 ug RNA and molecular barcoded adaptors spanning alpha/delta and beta/gamma chains. In TCRdb, the reads were re-called with MiXCR into one record per CDR3 protein. The sample has 90,000 or so distinct CDR3 sequences; approximately 21% are singletons. The sample consisted of a population of CD138-negative cells sorted from bone marrow. These receptors were taken from a donor at least 40 years old with multiple myeloma.

This clonotype appeared many times. The chain carries TRBV5-1 and TRBJ1-1; possibly TRBD1 for D (6 bases). V lost 4 bases and J 7 bases, leaving 14 bases between the germline ends. This CDR3 is 13 amino acids long. Germline lookup yields CDR1 SGHRS and CDR2 YFSETQ. DNA for the CDR3: TGCGCCAGCAGCCCAGGGGCCGCCTTTGAAGCTTTCTTT. This codes for CASSPGAAFEAFF. Together with reference TRBV5-1 and TRBJ1-1, the CDR3 gives the full variable domain: KAGVTQTPRYLIKTRGQQVTLSCSPISGHRSVSWYQQTPGQGLQFLFEYFSETQRNKGNFPGRFSGRQFSNSRSEMNVSTLELGDSALYLCASSPGAAFEAFFGQGTRLTVV.

This clonotype was counted at least ten times. The V and J genes are TRBV7-2 and TRBJ1-1; no clear D gene. Germline V gene lookup returns CDR1 SGHTA and CDR2 FQGNSA. V lost 2 bases to trimming and J lost 0 bases, with 10 bases between them. The CDR3 is 15 amino acids. In DNA, the CDR3 is TGTGCCAGCAGCTTAACATACCGGATGAACACTGAAGCTTTCTTT. This codes for CASSLTYRMNTEAFF.

This clonotype occurred many times. The chain couples TRBV14 to TRBJ2-2, with D unclear. This CDR3 has 16 residues. Germline V gene sequence: CDR1 SGHDN, CDR2 FVKESK. Trimming took 0 bases from V and 0 from J, leaving 8 bases between them. The chain's CDR3 is CASSQDVLANTGELFF. CDR3 coding DNA: TGTGCCAGCAGCCAAGATGTCCTAGCGAACACCGGGGAGCTGTTTTTT.

This clonotype occurred many times. The gene calls are TRBV2 and TRBJ2-1; 7 nucleotides agree with TRBD1. After removal of 6 bases from V and 0 bases from J, the junction contained 5 bases not matched to a gene. Germline V gene lookup returns CDR1 SNHLY and CDR2 FYNNEI. The CDR3 is 15 residues long. CDR3 sequence: CASRATGSSYNEQFF. DNA for the CDR3: TGTGCCAGCAGGGCGACAGGGAGCTCCTACAATGAGCAGTTCTTC.

This clonotype came up many times. The V and J genes are TRBV5-5 and TRBJ2-7, with TRBD2 matching over 7 bases. CDR3 length: 15 amino acids. Germline V CDR1 and CDR2: SGHKS, YYEKEE (reference sequence). V was clipped by 2 bases and J by 0 bases; unmatched bases: 5. The CDR3 protein is CASSFSSGSSYEQYF. CDR3 DNA sequence: TGTGCCAGCAGCTTTAGTAGCGGGTCCTCCTACGAGCAGTACTTC.

Ten or more counts support this clonotype. The J gene is TRBJ1-1, the V gene TRBV7-6; TRBD1 aligns across 7 bases. The V and J ends lost 3 bases and 4 bases, in that order; junction bases with no gene match: 5. The germline V gene has CDR1 SGHVS and CDR2 FNYEAQ. The CDR3 sequence is 14 residues long. DNA of the CDR3: TGTGCCAGCAGCTTGACAGGGTCGGGCACTGAAGCTTTCTTT. Protein product: CASSLTGSGTEAFF.

The rearrangement links TRBV20-1 to TRBJ2-1; 7 bases agree with TRBD2. J lost 14 bases, V lost 1 base, and 5 bases had no gene match. CDR3 size: 11 residues. Looked up from germline, CDR1 is DFQATT and CDR2 is SNEGSKA (reference sequence). As DNA, the CDR3 is TGCAGTGCTAGAGGGGGGGGTGGGGAGTTCTTC. Its translation: CSARGGGGEFF.

In its sample, this clonotype was seen many times. CDR3 protein: CSVDSSGGETQYF. DNA of the CDR3: TGCAGCGTTGACTCCAGCGGGGGGGAGACCCAGTACTTC. V gene TRBV29-1 combines with J gene TRBJ2-5, with 9 bases lining up with TRBD2. Trimming at V came to 3 bases and at J to 5 bases, leaving 4 bases not matched to a gene. CDR1 and CDR2 from the germline V gene are SQVTM and ANQGSEA. CDR3 length equals 13 residues.

The V and J genes are TRBV6-1 and TRBJ1-6; D uncertain. This CDR3 spans 17 amino acids. Germline V gene sequence: CDR1 MNHNS, CDR2 SASEGT. V lost 4 bases to trimming and J lost 9 bases, with 22 bases between them. The CDR3 sequence is CASSADNREGSSSPLHF. In nucleotides, the CDR3 is TGTGCCAGCAGTGCCGACAACCGAGAGGGCTCTAGTTCACCCCTCCACTTT.

This chain uses TRBV6-1 with TRBJ1-1, with TRBD1 identical over 7 bases. There are 14 residues in the CDR3. Per germline, CDR1 MNHNS and CDR2 SASEGT. The J segment lost 4 bases and the V segment lost 7 bases, leaving 9 bases of the junction unmatched. CDR3 in DNA: TGTGCCAGCATTCTTAGCAGGGGGGGCACTGAAGCTTTCTTT. The encoded protein is CASILSRGGTEAFF.